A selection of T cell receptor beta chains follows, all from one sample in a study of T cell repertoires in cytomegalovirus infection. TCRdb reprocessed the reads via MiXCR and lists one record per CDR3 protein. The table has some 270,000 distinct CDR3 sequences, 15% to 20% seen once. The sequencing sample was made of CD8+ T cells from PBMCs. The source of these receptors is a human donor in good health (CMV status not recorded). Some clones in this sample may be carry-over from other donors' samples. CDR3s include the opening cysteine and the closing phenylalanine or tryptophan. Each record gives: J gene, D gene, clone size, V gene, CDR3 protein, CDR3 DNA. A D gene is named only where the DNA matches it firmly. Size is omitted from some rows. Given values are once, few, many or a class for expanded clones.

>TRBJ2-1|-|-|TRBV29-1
CSVDTWDNEQFF
TGCAGCGTTGATACGTGGGACAATGAGCAGTTCTTC
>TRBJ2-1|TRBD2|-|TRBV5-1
CASTPGGGYNEQFF
TGCGCCAGCACCCCCGGGGGGGGGTACAATGAGCAGTTCTTC
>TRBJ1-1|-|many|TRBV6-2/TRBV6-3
CASSYYARNTEAFF
TGTGCCAGCAGTTACTACGCCAGGAACACTGAAGCTTTCTTT
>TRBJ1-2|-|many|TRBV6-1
CASTGTSYYGYTF
TGTGCCAGCACCGGGACAAGCTATTATGGCTACACCTTC
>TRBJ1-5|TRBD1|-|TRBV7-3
CASSLTGGGQPQHF
TGTGCCAGCAGCCTGACAGGGGGAGGACAGCCCCAGCATTTT
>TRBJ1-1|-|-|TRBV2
CASTGGLEAFF
TGTGCCAGCACCGGGGGACTTGAAGCTTTCTTT
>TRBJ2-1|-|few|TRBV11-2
CASSLNGWGAYNEQFF
TGTGCCAGCAGCCTAAATGGGTGGGGAGCCTACAATGAGCAGTTCTTC
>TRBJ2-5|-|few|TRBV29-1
CSVEVQDETQYF
TGCAGCGTTGAGGTTCAGGATGAGACCCAGTACTTC
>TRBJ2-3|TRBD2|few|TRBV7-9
CASSLAQSGGATDTQYF
TGTGCCAGCAGCTTAGCGCAGAGCGGGGGGGCAACAGATACGCAGTATTTT
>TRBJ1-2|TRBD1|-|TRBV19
CASNAWMTGVFNYGYTF
TGTGCCAGTAACGCTTGGATGACAGGGGTGTTTAACTATGGCTACACCTTC
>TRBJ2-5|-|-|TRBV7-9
CASRREEKSQETQYF
TGTGCCAGCAGGAGGGAGGAAAAATCGCAAGAGACCCAGTACTTC
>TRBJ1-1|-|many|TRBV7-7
CASSFGRKNTEAFF
TGTGCTAGCAGCTTCGGACGGAAGAACACTGAAGCTTTCTTT
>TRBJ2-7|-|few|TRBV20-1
CSARGHRDYEQYF
TGCAGTGCTAGAGGTCACAGGGACTACGAGCAGTACTTC
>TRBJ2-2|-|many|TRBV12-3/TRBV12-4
CASSASSGGELFF
TGTGCCAGCAGTGCCTCCTCGGGCGGGGAGCTGTTTTTT
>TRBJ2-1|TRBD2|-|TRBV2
CASSDLAGAINEQFF
TGTGCCAGCAGTGATTTAGCGGGGGCCATCAATGAGCAGTTCTTC
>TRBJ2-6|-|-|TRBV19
CASRGTPRGPVFNVLTF
TGTGCCAGTAGGGGGACCCCCCGGGGCCCTGTCTTCAACGTCCTGACTTTC
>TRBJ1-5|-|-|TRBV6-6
CASSYVSNQPQHF
TGTGCCAGCAGTTATGTGAGCAATCAGCCCCAGCATTTT